The present TCR beta chain was sequenced within a study of cytomegalovirus exposure and HLA in healthy donors (dated by TCRdb to the late 2010s). About the investigation overall: An earlier analysis of more than 550 of the donors reported roughly 300 Gb of sequence data and some 110 million unique TCR beta sequences obtained from approximately 180 million T cells. Around 330 gigabases of sequencing data and 70 million to 100 million unique TCR sequences made up an early release that covered 500 to 650 HLA-typed donors. Among the roughly 400 genotyped donors, around 81% belonged to the genetic ancestry cluster associated with self-reported Caucasian donors. The study aimed to test whether signatures of past pathogen exposure could be identified by cataloging public T cell receptors. The study used immunosequencing to profile the T cell repertoires of more than 650 subjects and linked those repertoires to cytomegalovirus serostatus. Besides the first cohort of 666 subjects, a separate validation cohort made up of 120 or so different subjects was used. The study combined high-throughput TCR immunosequencing, statistical association of individual TCRs with disease status, and machine learning to predict cytomegalovirus infection status. In a later analysis, previously published TCR beta repertoires from 666 donors were re-analyzed and high-resolution HLA genotyping was added so that TCR occurrence patterns could be studied. Rather than drawing on any new phenotypic data, the later analysis identified candidate immune exposures from TCR beta sequences and the way those sequences occurred across donors. In an earlier analysis of 587 of the donors, high-throughput TCR beta sequencing was used to judge whether each TCR beta V gene segment behaved as functional or pseudogenic. Donor age, sex, ethnicity and CMV serostatus were compiled together with the repertoire data. A later genetic analysis used genome-wide SNP genotypes for about three fifths of the 666 donors, treating that subset as a discovery cohort. Every discovery cohort repertoire had been produced on one sequencing platform. Both class I and class II loci were covered by HLA typing, at four-digit resolution. Typing coverage varied by locus: roughly 620-640 donors for A, B, C, DRB1 and DQB1; more than 500 for DQA1; more than 600 for DPA1; around 490 for DPB1. Because of strong linkage in the cohort, a few DR-DQ haplotypes were treated as single units for association and clustering. Across some 400 genotyped donors of the cohort, an average of approximately 240,000 unique TCR beta nucleotide sequences per donor were sequenced, and approximately 17% of those sequences were non-productive.

Broader findings and caveats from the paper: In an earlier analysis of some 500 of the donors, most TCR beta V segments appeared in productive rearrangements about 87% or about 30% of the time, broadly matching IMGT annotations. Linkage disequilibrium might explain the correlated functional status among segregating V segments, but an unknown experimental factor could not be ruled out. A later genetic analysis reported fewer N-insertions in productive TCRs among donors in an Asian-associated ancestry cluster than the 666-donor mean. Several of the top co-occurrence clusters appeared to be linked to parvovirus B19, influenza, CMV and Epstein-Barr virus, according to a later analysis. The study gave a list of roughly 150 TCR beta chains associated with cytomegalovirus. Because HLA typing was unavailable for some donors at each locus, only the typed subset was used in association tests. The only immune exposure information available for the cohort was CMV serostatus. Strong co-occurrence of HLA alleles, especially DR and DQ, made assigning TCR associations to individual alleles difficult. The authors suggested that the approach could potentially be extended to other disease states and immunological phenotypes. While some public TCRs were present in many individuals, most TCR sequences turned up only very rarely across donors. An association between a missense DCLRE1C variant and V-gene and J-gene trimming of TCR beta chains was found in a later genetic analysis and replicated in an independent cohort. The cohort was sequenced for TCR beta chains only, and without alpha or paired-chain data the features that could be detected were limited. In a later analysis, most CMV-associated TCR beta chains were found to appear HLA-restricted, with HLA associations seemingly driven largely by CMV exposure. The classifier was reported to diagnose cytomegalovirus status with high specificity and sensitivity in both the original cohort and the validation cohort. The sequencing pipeline was judged likely to have produced a cluster of highly shared sequence variants as a technical artifact. Sequencing depth was assumed to be roughly uniform across donors in the presence/absence analyses, though that assumption may not hold. Some IMGT-functional V segments, including TRBV6-2 and TRBV6-3, could not be distinguished by the 87-base-pair reads and were therefore excluded. Compared with equally common non-associated chains, HLA-associated TCR beta chains in a later analysis were more clonally expanded and had lower generation probabilities. Because counts were too low, about 15 rarely observed V segments, including chromosome 9 orphons, were left out of the earlier analysis of about 500 of the donors. Specific HLA alleles were associated with 15,000 to 20,000 TCR beta sequences at a false discovery rate of 0.05 in a later analysis. In vitro tests confirmed that a few of the cytomegalovirus-associated TCR beta chains recognize cytomegalovirus antigens. In a later analysis, the rate of TCR association differed among HLA loci, with DRB1 alleles having the most associated TCRs and HLA-C alleles having the fewest. A further reported finding was that TCR beta sequences accurately predicted the HLA-A and HLA-B alleles for most subjects in the first cohort.

Remarks on this clone: Its antigen is unknown. Base qualities are not at hand, and no much larger clone is one base apart. Other DNA sequences of this sample code for an identical CDR3.

Preparation of the library involved the immunoSEQ multiplex PCR assay. The multiplex PCR relied on a mix of 60 forward primers for TCR Vbeta segments and 13 reverse primers for TCR Jbeta segments. Amplification of the CDR3 region of rearranged TCR beta genes was performed with a multiplex PCR assay on genomic DNA. The amplified TCR beta libraries were sequenced on the Illumina HiSeq System as 87-base-pair reads. In the paper's pipeline: In a later analysis, tens of millions of unique TCR beta chains were counted across the approximately 640 repertoires, and approximately 11 million of these chains were shared by at least two donors. Raw reads were error-corrected and collapsed into unique sequences with a nearest-neighbor algorithm that merged closely related sequences to remove PCR and sequencing errors. V, D and J gene segments were assigned by aligning CDR3 sequences to IMGT reference sequences. For a sequence to be retained, a match of at least six nucleotides to both a V gene segment and a J gene segment was required. Rearrangements were classified as productive when the CDR3 lacked stop codons and remained in frame with V and J, and all other rearrangements were classified as non-productive. Following IMGT convention, CDR3 was defined as the stretch from the second conserved V-encoded cysteine up to the conserved J-encoded phenylalanine. The earlier analysis of 587 of the donors excluded any sequence lacking an unambiguous match to a single V gene segment. An earlier analysis of about 590 of the donors classified V segments as functional when productive rearrangements were above 56.7% and as segregating when the standard deviation between donors was above 5%. A statistical classification framework was built to diagnose cytomegalovirus status from the catalog of TCR beta chain sequences. V and J gene assignment, in a later analysis, came from comparing TCR nucleotide sequences with IMGT/GENE-DB human TR gene sequences. In a later analysis, CDR3 sequences and most-parsimonious VDJ recombination scenarios were assigned using the TCRdist pipeline. In a later analysis, each TCR beta chain was defined by its CDR3 amino acid sequence together with its V-gene family, and reads without a unique V-gene family were excluded. As a way to deal with suspected cross-contamination and a sequencing artifact, a later analysis dropped over 550 nucleotide sequences that were highly shared and had low generation probability. In a later analysis, a clonal expansion index was calculated for each public chain from normalized within-repertoire ranks of inferred template counts. A later analysis computed generation probabilities with a VDJ recombination model fitted to out-of-frame rearrangements, and checked the results against IGoR. Hypergeometric tests were used in a later analysis to score TCR-TCR, TCR-HLA and TCR-CMV co-occurrence, with a repertoire-size bias correction applied to the TCR pairs. In a later analysis, false discovery rates were estimated by permuting HLA or CMV assignments 20 times. In a later analysis, co-occurring TCRs were grouped with DBSCAN, and TCRdist sequence similarity was added when clustering was performed within HLA-allele-positive subsets. Repertoires with fewer than 30,000 or more than 120,000 public chains were left out of co-occurrence clustering, as were five repertoires with anomalous nucleotide sharing. The table comes from immuneACCESS by way of TCRdb, which keeps in-frame sequences with V and J called. Part of the clones is missing from these tables; in studies checked, under half for an unresolved V gene and the rest for unknown reasons. V, J and clone size reflect that table, while D and trimming were determined from the DNA. The sample records around 130,000 clones, about 8.5% of which are singletons. Of the sample, about 5.5% falls within the top ten clones.

From the cysteine through the phenylalanine, the CDR3 covers 13 amino acids. CDR3 DNA only is kept here, 39 bases in frame from base 1. V loses 3 bases of germline sequence and J loses 1 base, and the interval between the two ends is 6 bases. The germline V gene encodes CDR1 MNHEY and CDR2 SMNVEV (reference sequence). The cohort consisted of 600 or so healthy bone marrow donors. All cohort members were sampled while nominally healthy, although unrecorded immune exposures were likely present. The donor was CMV seronegative and belonged to the group of over 300 seronegative cohort members. A peripheral blood sample was provided by each donor, and peripheral blood mononuclear cells were used for TCR beta sequencing. Genomic DNA was extracted from the blood cell samples with the Qiagen DNeasy Blood Extraction Kit.

The rearrangement combines TRBV27 with TRBJ1-1; no confident D gene assignment can be made. The sequenced sample consisted of PBMCs. The receptor was derived from a man aged 35-49 years in good health and CMV-seronegative. The nucleotide sequence is given as TGTGCCAGCAGTTTGGGCCGGAACACTGAAGCTTTCTTT. The translation is CASSLGRNTEAFF.